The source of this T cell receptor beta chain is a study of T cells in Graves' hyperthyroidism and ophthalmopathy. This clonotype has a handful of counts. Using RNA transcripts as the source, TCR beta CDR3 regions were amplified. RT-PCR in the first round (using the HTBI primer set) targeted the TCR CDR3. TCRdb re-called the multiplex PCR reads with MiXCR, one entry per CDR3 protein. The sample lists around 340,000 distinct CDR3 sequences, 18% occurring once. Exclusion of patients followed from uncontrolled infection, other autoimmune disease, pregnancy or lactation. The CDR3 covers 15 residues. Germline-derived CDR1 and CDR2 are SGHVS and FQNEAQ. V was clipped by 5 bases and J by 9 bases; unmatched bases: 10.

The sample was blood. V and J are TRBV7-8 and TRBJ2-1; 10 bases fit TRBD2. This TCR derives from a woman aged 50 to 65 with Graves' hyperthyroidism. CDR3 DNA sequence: TGTGCCAGCAGCCTGCTAGCGGGAGATTTGGTTGAGCAGTTCTTC. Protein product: CASSLLAGDLVEQFF.